This T cell receptor beta chain was recorded in a study of Tregs in tolerant kidney transplant recipients. For the study at large: Recipients received nonmyeloablative bone marrow transplants from related graft donors, with transient mixed chimerism.

Unstimulated Tregs (CD4+CD25+CD127-) and CD4+CD25- non-Tregs were sorted from PBMCs. In the case of this clone: The antigen is not known.

This CDR3 has 14 residues. Germline loops: CDR1 LNHDA, CDR2 SQIVND (reference sequence). V lost 7 bases to trimming and J lost 6 bases; unmatched junction nucleotides: 7. Study conclusions and caveats: Expanding Tregs on activated donor B cells appeared to best identify donor-specific TCRbeta clones.

TCRdb keeps only in-frame clones here, not all; method: immunoSEQ multiplex PCR. The sample comprises about 110,000 clones, roughly 90% of which are singletons, and approximately 0.3% rests with the top ten. This sequence originates from a human donor who received a combined kidney and bone marrow transplant. This specimen consisted of CD4+ T cells from blood, obtained before the transplant. The genes are TRBV19 and TRBJ1-4, with TRBD1 matching 8 bases. CDR3 region: CASIDRGGDEKLFF. CDR3 DNA sequence: TGTGCCAGTATCGACAGGGGTGGGGATGAAAAACTGTTTTTT.